This T cell receptor beta chain was sequenced for a study of cytomegalovirus exposure and HLA in healthy donors. Comments on this clone: The target antigen is unknown.

Study results and caveats: Overall, about 160 TCR beta chains were annotated as cytomegalovirus-associated.

This CDR3 has 15 residues. The germline V gene has CDR1 LNHDA and CDR2 SQIVND (reference sequence). V shed 3 bases, J shed 5 bases, and the junction held 4 bases outside the gene matches. Use of 60 Vbeta and 13 Jbeta primers characterized the PCR. Profiling relied on immunoSEQ multiplex PCR, and the TCRdb table lists in-frame clones only, not all of them. The profile shows roughly 100,000 clones, over 55% of them singletons. The origin of this receptor is a female donor in good health and CMV-seronegative. Sequencing input: PBMCs. The chain is built from TRBV19 and TRBJ2-1, with TRBD2 matching over 10 bases. CDR3: CASSIIAGGHNEQFF. The CDR3 nucleotides read TGTGCCAGTAGTATCATAGCGGGAGGCCACAATGAGCAGTTCTTC.